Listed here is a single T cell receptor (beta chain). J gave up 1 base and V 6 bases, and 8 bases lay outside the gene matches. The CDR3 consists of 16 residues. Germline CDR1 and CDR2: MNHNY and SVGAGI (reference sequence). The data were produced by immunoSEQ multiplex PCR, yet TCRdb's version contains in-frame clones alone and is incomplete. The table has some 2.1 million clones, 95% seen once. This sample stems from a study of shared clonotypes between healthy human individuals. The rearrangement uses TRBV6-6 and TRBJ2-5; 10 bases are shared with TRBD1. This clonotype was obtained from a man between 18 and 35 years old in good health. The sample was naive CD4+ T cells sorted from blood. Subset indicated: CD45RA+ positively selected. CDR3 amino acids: CASRSRQGALQETQYF. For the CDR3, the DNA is TGTGCCAGCAGGTCCCGACAGGGGGCCCTCCAAGAGACCCAGTACTTC.